Listed here are 8 T cell receptor beta chains from one sample, sequenced in a study of blood T cell repertoires in COVID-19. Sequenced by immunoSEQ multiplex PCR; TCRdb stores in-frame clones only, minus some. In the table there are 200,000 to 300,000 clones, around 83% of which are singletons. Material for sequencing was peripheral blood. The receptors shown here come from a woman aged 40 to 49 who had recovered from COVID-19.

The V gene is TRBV6-5, the J gene TRBJ1-3; weak D call: TRBD1 (5 bases). The V gene's germline CDR1 is MNHEY and CDR2 SVGAGI. The CDR3 has 14 residues. The V gene lost 6 bases and the J gene lost 2 bases, with 11 bases spanning the gap. The DNA of the CDR3 is TGTGCCAGCAGCTCCGCGACAGCTGGAAACACCATATATTTT. Translated, it gives CASSSATAGNTIYF.

This chain uses TRBV5-5 with TRBJ2-7; TRBD2 matches at 7 bases. Germline V gene sequence: CDR1 SGHKS, CDR2 YYEKEE (reference sequence). The CDR3 length is 15 residues. J was trimmed by 5 bases and V by 0 bases; bases with no gene match: 8. Written as DNA, the CDR3 is TGTGCCAGCAGCTTGGAGTCTAGCGGTGCCAACGAGCAGTACTTC. Translated: CASSLESSGANEQYF.

V is TRBV5-5 and J is TRBJ1-1, with D perhaps matching TRBD1 (5 bases). Germline V gives CDR1 SGHKS, CDR2 YYEKEE (reference sequence). CDR3 length equals 14 residues. Trimming took 3 bases from V and 1 from J, leaving 10 bases between them. CDR3 amino acids: CASSWGVANTEAFF. DNA of the CDR3: TGTGCCAGCAGCTGGGGGGTAGCGAACACTGAAGCTTTCTTT. Based on the CDR3 plus reference TRBV5-5 and TRBJ1-1, the full variable domain is DAGVTQSPTHLIKTRGQQVTLRCSPISGHKSVSWYQQVLGQGPQFIFQYYEKEERGRGNFPDRFSARQFPNYSSELNVNALLLGDSALYLCASSWGVANTEAFFGQGTRLTVV.

Regarding this clone: This sample includes further DNA sequences coding for the same CDR3. The V and J genes are TRBV5-1 and TRBJ2-1; 9 bases match TRBD2. The CDR3 is 14 amino acids. The germline V gene has CDR1 SGHRS and CDR2 YFSETQ. The V segment lost 4 bases and the J segment 3 bases; nucleotides outside the gene matches: 2. The CDR3 loop reads CASSLSGGYNEQFF. The CDR3 nucleotides are TGCGCCAGCAGCCTTAGCGGGGGCTACAATGAGCAGTTCTTC. The variable domain in full, completed from reference TRBV5-1 and TRBJ2-1, reads KAGVTQTPRYLIKTRGQQVTLSCSPISGHRSVSWYQQTPGQGLQFLFEYFSETQRNKGNFPGRFSGRQFSNSRSEMNVSTLELGDSALYLCASSLSGGYNEQFFGPGTRLTVL.

The rearrangement joins TRBV15 to TRBJ1-4, with D unclear. Germline V gene sequence: CDR1 LNHNV, CDR2 YYDKDF (reference sequence). V was clipped by 1 base and J by 8 bases, with 11 bases between them. The CDR3 consists of 14 residues. CDR3 nucleotide sequence: TGTGCCACCAGCAGAGCGGGGTCATACGAAAAACTGTTTTTT. Translating gives CATSRAGSYEKLFF.

This clone was observed a single time. The chain combines TRBV5-1 with TRBJ2-1; 8 positions match TRBD2. The CDR3 runs to 15 residues. CDR1 and CDR2 (germline): SGHRS, YFSETQ. V shed 4 bases, J shed 0 bases, and the junction held 3 bases outside the gene matches. This chain's CDR3 is CASSGSGSSYNEQFF. Written as DNA, the CDR3 is TGCGCCAGCAGCGGCAGCGGGAGCTCCTACAATGAGCAGTTCTTC.

The chain is built from TRBV19 and TRBJ2-3, with 15 positions matching TRBD2. This CDR3 is 19 amino acids long. Trimming took 5 bases from V and 3 from J; bases not matched to a gene: 12. Germline V gene sequence: CDR1 LNHDA, CDR2 SQIVND (reference sequence). CDR3 sequence (DNA): TGTGCCAGTAGTGGATCCTCAGGACTAGCGGGGGGGATAACAGATACGCAGTATTTT. Protein sequence: CASSGSSGLAGGITDTQYF.

This chain connects TRBV4-1 to TRBJ1-1; D is perhaps TRBD1 (6 bases). This CDR3 has 17 amino acids. The ends were cut back, 4 bases at V and 4 bases at J, with 22 bases in the middle. The germline V gene encodes CDR1 MGHRA and CDR2 YSYEKL. Here the CDR3 DNA reads TGCGCCAGCAGCCCAGGAATGGGGGGGCAGGACTCCACTGAAGCTTTCTTT. Translated: CASSPGMGGQDSTEAFF.